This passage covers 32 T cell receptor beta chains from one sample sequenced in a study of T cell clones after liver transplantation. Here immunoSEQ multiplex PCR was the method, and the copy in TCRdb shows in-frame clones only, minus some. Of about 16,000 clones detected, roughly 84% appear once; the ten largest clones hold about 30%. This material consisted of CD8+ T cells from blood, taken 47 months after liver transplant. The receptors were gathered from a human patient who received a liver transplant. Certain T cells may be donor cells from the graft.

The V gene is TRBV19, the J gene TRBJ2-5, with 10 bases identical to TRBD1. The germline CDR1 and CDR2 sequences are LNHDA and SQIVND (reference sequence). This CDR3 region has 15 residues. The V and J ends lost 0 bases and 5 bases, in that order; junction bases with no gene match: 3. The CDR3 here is CASSIEGQGRETQYF. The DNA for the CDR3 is TGTGCCAGTAGTATAGAGGGACAGGGGCGGGAGACCCAGTACTTC. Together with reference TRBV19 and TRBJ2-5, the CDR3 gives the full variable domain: DGGITQSPKYLFRKEGQNVTLSCEQNLNHDAMYWYRQDPGQGLRLIYYSQIVNDFQKGDIAEGYSVSREKKESFPLTVTSAQKNPTAFYLCASSIEGQGRETQYFGPGTRLLVL.

The CDR3 DNA reads TGTGCCAGCAGTTTGGGACCGGACGGAGGGAGGTACGAGCAGTACTTC. Translation: CASSLGPDGGRYEQYF. The gene calls are TRBV27 and TRBJ2-5, with D possibly TRBD2 on 6 matching bases. The end of the DNA fits TRBJ2-7 better, so the J call may be wrong. CDR1 and CDR2 from the germline V gene are MNHEY and SMNVEV (reference sequence). This CDR3 contains 16 residues.

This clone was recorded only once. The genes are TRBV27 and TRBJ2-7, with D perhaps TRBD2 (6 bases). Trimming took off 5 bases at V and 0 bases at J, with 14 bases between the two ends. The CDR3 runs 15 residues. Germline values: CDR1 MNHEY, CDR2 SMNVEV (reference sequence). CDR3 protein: CASSRRGSSSYEQYF. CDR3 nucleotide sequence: TGTGCCAGCAGTCGGCGGGGATCAAGCTCCTACGAGCAGTACTTC.

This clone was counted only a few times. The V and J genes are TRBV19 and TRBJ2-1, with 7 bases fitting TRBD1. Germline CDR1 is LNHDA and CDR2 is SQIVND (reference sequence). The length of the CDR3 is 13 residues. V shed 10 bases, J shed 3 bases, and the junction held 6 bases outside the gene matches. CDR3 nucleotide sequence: TGTGCCACCAGCGGACAGGTCTACAATGAGCAGTTCTTC. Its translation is CATSGQVYNEQFF.

The CDR3 region is CASSLEGQDDRFF. The CDR3 DNA sequence: TGTGCCAGCAGCTTAGAGGGGCAGGATGATCGGTTCTTC. This chain links TRBV7-6 with TRBJ2-1, with D maybe TRBD1 (5 bases). This CDR3 contains 13 residues. V gave up 1 base and J gave up 15 bases, with 16 bases separating them. CDR1 is SGHVS, CDR2 FNYEAQ, per germline.

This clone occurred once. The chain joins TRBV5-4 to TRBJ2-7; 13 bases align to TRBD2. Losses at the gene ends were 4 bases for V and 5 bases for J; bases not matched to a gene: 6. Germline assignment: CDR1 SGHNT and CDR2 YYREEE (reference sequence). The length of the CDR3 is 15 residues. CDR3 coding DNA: TGTGCCAGCAGCCCGGGACTAGCGGGAACCCACGAGCAGTACTTC. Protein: CASSPGLAGTHEQYF.

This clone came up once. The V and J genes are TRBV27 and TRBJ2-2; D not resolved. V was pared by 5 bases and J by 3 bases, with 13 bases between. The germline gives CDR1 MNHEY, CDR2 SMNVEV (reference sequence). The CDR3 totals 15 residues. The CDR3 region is CASSPTGYYTGELFF. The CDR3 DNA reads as TGTGCCAGCAGTCCTACCGGATACTACACCGGGGAGCTGTTTTTT.

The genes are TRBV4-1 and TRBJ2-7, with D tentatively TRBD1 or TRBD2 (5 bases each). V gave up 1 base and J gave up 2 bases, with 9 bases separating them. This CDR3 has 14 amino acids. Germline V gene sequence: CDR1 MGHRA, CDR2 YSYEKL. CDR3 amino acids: CASSQGGETYEQYF. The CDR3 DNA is TGCGCCAGCAGCCAAGGAGGGGAAACCTACGAGCAGTACTTC.

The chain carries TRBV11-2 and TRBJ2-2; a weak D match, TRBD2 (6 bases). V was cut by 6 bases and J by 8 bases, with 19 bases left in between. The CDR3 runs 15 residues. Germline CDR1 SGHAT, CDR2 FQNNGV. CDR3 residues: CASRADAGFSGELFF. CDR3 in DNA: TGTGCCAGCAGGGCTGATGCGGGATTCTCTGGGGAGCTGTTTTTT.

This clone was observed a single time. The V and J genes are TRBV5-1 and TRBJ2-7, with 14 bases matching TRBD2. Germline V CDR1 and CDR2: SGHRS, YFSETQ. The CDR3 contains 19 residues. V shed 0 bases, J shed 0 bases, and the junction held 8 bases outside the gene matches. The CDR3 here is CASSLVPGLAGAVSYEQYF. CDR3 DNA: TGCGCCAGCAGCTTGGTTCCGGGACTAGCGGGAGCCGTCTCCTACGAGCAGTACTTC.

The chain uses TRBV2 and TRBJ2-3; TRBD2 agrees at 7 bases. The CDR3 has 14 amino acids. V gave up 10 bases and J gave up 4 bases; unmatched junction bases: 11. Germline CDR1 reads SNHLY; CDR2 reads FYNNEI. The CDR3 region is CATSFEREPDTQYF. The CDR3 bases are TGTGCCACCTCCTTCGAGCGGGAACCAGATACGCAGTATTTT. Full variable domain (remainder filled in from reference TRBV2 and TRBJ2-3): EPEVTQTPSHQVTQMGQEVILRCVPISNHLYFYWYRQILGQKVEFLVSFYNNEISEKSEIFDDQFSVERPDGSNFTLKIRSTKLEDSAMYFCATSFEREPDTQYFGPGTRLTVL.

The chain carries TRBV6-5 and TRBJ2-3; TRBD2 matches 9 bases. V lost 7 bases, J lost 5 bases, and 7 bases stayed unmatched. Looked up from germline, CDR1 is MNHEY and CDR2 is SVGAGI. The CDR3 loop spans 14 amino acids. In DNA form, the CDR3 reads TGTGCCAGCAAATGGCGGGGGGGCCAAGATACGCAGTATTTT. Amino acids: CASKWRGGQDTQYF.

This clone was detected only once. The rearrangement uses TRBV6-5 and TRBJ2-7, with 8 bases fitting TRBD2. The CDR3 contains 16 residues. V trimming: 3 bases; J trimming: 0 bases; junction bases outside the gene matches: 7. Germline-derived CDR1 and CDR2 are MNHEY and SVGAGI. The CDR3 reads CASSYERREDSYEQYF. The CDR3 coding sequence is TGTGCCAGCAGTTATGAACGGCGGGAGGACTCCTACGAGCAGTACTTC.

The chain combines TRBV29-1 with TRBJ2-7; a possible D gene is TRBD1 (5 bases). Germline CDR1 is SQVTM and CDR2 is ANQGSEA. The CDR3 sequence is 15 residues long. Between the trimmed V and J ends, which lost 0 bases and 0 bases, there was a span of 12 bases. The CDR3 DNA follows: TGCAGCGTTGAAGAGGGGCAGGGAAGCTCCTACGAGCAGTACTTC. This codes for CSVEEGQGSSYEQYF.

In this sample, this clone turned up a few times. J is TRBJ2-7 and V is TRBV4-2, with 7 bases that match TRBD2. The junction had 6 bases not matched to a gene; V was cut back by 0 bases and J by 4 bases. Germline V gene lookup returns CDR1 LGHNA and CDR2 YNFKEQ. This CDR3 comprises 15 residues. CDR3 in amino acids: CASSQDRTSVYEQYF. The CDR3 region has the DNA TGTGCCAGCAGCCAAGACCGAACTAGCGTTTACGAGCAGTACTTC.

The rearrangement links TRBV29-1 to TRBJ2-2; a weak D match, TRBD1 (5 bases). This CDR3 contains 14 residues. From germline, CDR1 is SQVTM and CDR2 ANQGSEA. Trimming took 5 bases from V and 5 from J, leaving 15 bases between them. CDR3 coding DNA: TGCAGCGTTCCCGCAGGGATGTCGACCGGGGAGCTGTTTTTT. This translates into CSVPAGMSTGELFF.

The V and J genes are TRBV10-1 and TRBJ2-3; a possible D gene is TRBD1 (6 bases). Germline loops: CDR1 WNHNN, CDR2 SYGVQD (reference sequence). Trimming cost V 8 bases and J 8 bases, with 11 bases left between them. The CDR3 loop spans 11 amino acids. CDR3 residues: CASQGIVTQYF. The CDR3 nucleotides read TGCGCCAGCCAGGGGATAGTTACGCAGTATTTT.

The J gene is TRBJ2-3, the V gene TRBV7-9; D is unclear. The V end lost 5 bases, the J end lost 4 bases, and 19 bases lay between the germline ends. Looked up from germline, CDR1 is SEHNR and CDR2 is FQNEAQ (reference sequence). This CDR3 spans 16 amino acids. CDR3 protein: CASSPDLDPLPDTQYF. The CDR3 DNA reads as TGTGCCAGCAGCCCAGACCTGGACCCATTACCAGATACGCAGTATTTT.

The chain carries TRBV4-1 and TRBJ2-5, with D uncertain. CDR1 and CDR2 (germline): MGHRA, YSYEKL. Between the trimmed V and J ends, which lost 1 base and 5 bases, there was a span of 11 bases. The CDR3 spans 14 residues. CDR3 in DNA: TGCGCCAGCAGCCAAGCGCCGTTATCGGAGACCCAGTACTTC. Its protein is CASSQAPLSETQYF.

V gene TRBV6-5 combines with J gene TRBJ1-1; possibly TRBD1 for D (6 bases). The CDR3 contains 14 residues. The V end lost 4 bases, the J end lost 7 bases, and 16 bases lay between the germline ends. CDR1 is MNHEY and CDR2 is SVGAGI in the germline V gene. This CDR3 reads CASSSTGYGDEAFF. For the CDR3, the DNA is TGTGCCAGCAGTTCCACAGGGTACGGGGATGAAGCTTTCTTT.

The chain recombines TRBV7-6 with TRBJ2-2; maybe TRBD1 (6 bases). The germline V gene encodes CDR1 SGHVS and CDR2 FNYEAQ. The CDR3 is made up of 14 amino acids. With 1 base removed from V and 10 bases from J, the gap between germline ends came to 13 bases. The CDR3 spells CASSLGGPGQELFF. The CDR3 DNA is TGTGCCAGCAGCTTAGGAGGGCCGGGACAGGAGCTGTTTTTT.

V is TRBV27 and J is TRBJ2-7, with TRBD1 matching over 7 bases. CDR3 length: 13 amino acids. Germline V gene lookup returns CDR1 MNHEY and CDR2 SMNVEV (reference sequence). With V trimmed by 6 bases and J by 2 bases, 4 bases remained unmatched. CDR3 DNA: TGTGCCAGCAGGATTGGACAGGCCTACGAGCAGTACTTC. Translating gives CASRIGQAYEQYF.

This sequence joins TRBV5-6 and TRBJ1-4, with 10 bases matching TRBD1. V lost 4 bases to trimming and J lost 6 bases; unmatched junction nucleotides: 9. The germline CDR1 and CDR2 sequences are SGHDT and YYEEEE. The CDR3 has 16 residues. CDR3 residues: CASSTQGQGRYEKLFF. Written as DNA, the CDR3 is TGTGCCAGCAGCACCCAGGGACAGGGGCGCTATGAAAAACTGTTTTTT.

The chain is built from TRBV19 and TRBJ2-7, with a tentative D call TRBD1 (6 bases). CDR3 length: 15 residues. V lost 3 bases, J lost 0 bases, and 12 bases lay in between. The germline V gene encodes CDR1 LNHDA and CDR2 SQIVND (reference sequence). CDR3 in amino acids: CASSMGHPSSYEQYF. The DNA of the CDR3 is TGTGCCAGTAGTATGGGACATCCTTCCTCCTACGAGCAGTACTTC.

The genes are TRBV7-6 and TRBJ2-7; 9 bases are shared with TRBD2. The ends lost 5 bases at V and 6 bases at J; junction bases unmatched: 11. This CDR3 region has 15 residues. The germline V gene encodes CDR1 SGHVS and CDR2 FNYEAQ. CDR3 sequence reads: CASSATPGLASEQYF. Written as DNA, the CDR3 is TGTGCCAGCAGCGCGACCCCCGGACTAGCGTCCGAGCAGTACTTC.

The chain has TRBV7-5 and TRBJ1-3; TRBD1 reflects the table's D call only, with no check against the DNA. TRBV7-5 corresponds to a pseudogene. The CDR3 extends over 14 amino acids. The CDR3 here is CVRSSTGAGNTIYF. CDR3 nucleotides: TGTGTCAGAAGCTCGACAGGGGCTGGAAACACCATATATTTT.

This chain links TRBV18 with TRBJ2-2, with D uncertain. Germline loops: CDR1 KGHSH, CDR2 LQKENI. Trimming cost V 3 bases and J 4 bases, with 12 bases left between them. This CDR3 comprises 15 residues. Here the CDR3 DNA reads TGTGCCAGCTCACCCGACGACGATACCACCGGGGAGCTGTTTTTT. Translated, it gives CASSPDDDTTGELFF. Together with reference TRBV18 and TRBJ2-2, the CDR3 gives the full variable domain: NAGVMQNPRHLVRRRGQEARLRCSPMKGHSHVYWYRQLPEEGLKFMVYLQKENIIDESGMPKERFSAEFPKEGPSILRIQQVVRGDSAAYFCASSPDDDTTGELFFGEGSRLTVL.

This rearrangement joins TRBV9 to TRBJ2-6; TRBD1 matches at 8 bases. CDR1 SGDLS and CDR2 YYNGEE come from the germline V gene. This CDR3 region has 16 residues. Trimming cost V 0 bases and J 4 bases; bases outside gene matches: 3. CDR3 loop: CASSVGTGPGANVLTF. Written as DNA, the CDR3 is TGTGCCAGCAGCGTAGGGACAGGGCCAGGGGCCAACGTCCTGACTTTC.

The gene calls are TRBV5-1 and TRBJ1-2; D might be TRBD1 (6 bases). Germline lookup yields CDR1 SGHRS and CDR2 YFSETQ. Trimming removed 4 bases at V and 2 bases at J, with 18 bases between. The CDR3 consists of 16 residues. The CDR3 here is CASSQEGDSPNYGYTF. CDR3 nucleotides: TGCGCCAGCAGCCAGGAGGGGGACTCTCCAAACTATGGCTACACCTTC.

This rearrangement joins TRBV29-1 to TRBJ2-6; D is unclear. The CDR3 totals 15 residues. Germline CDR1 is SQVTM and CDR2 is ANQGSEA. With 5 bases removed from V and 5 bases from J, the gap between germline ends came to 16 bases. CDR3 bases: TGCAGCGTTATTAGCATACAAAGTCGGGCCAACGTCCTGACTTTC. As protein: CSVISIQSRANVLTF.

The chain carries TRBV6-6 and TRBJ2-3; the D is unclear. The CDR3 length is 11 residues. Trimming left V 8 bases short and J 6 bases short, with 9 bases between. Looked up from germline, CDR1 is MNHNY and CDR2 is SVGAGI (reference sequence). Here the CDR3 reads CASEFGDTQYF. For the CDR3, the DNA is TGTGCCAGCGAATTCGGCGATACGCAGTATTTT.

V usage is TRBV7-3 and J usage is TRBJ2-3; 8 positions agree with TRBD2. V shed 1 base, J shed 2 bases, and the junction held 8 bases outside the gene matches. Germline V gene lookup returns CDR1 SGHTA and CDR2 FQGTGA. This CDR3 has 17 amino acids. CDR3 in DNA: TGTGCCAGCAGCTTAAACCCCCTAGCGGGTTACACAGATACGCAGTATTTT. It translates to CASSLNPLAGYTDTQYF.